What follows are 23 T cell receptor beta chains derived from one specimen sequenced in a study of OX40 agonist ivuxolimab in advanced cancers. Data came from immunoSEQ multiplex PCR; TCRdb stores just in-frame clones and leaves some out. The sample comprises around 49,000 clones, 60% to 80% of which are singletons, and 7.9% rests with the top ten. This material consisted of CD4+ or CD8+ T cells sorted from blood, taken in a trial of the OX40 agonist ivuxolimab. These receptors were taken from an adult with an advanced solid tumor such as melanoma, head and neck, liver or kidney cancer.

This clone was observed a few times. The V and J genes are TRBV30 and TRBJ1-5, with 8 bases that match TRBD1. Unmatched junction bases numbered 6, after V lost 2 bases and J lost 6 bases. The CDR3 contains 14 residues. Germline CDR1 GTSNPN, CDR2 SVGIG (reference sequence). This CDR3 reads CAWSYDRGSQPQHF. The CDR3 coding sequence is TGTGCCTGGAGTTACGACAGGGGTAGTCAGCCCCAGCATTTT.

The chain employs TRBV19 and TRBJ2-1, with 7 bases fitting TRBD1. This CDR3 contains 15 residues. Germline CDR1 is LNHDA and CDR2 is SQIVND (reference sequence). J gave up 4 bases and V 4 bases, and 7 bases lay outside the gene matches. The CDR3 DNA reads TGTGCCAGTAGTACGGACAGGAGTATATACAATGAGCAGTTCTTC. Translating it yields CASSTDRSIYNEQFF.

The rearrangement joins TRBV29-1 to TRBJ1-1, with a tentative D call TRBD1 (6 bases). With 5 bases removed from V and 3 bases from J, the gap between germline ends came to 13 bases. Germline values: CDR1 SQVTM, CDR2 ANQGSEA. The CDR3 has 13 residues. CDR3 protein: CSVCEAGDTEAFF. CDR3 nucleotide sequence: TGCAGCGTTTGCGAGGCAGGGGACACTGAAGCTTTCTTT.

The chain recombines TRBV5-1 with TRBJ2-5; weak D call: TRBD2 (5 bases). The CDR3 is 14 residues long. Germline CDR1 reads SGHRS; CDR2 reads YFSETQ. Deletions cut 0 bases from V and 7 bases from J, with 13 bases between. The CDR3 region has the DNA TGCGCCAGCAGCTTGGGACGGACTGAGGCGACCCAGTACTTC. The encoded protein is CASSLGRTEATQYF.

This chain connects TRBV4-1 to TRBJ2-7, with D possibly TRBD2 on 6 matching bases. The germline V gene has CDR1 MGHRA and CDR2 YSYEKL. This CDR3 contains 14 residues. The V end was cut by 4 bases, the J end by 1 base, with 11 bases between. CDR3 amino acids: CASSPGTFSYEQYF. CDR3 bases: TGCGCCAGCAGCCCCGGGACTTTTTCCTACGAGCAGTACTTC.

The chain links TRBV7-2 to TRBJ1-2; no clear D gene. The V end was cut by 5 bases, the J end by 4 bases, with 20 bases between. Germline CDR1 SGHTA, CDR2 FQGNSA. This CDR3 has 16 residues. The CDR3 sequence: CASSLPEGSRSYGYTF. Written as DNA, the CDR3 is TGTGCCAGCAGCCTCCCGGAGGGCAGTAGGTCCTATGGCTACACCTTC.

The chain carries TRBV19 and TRBJ1-1, with D uncertain. CDR1 and CDR2 from the germline V gene are LNHDA and SQIVND (reference sequence). V lost 6 bases, J lost 3 bases, and 11 bases lay in between. CDR3 length: 13 residues. The CDR3 sequence is CASRNVLDTEAFF. CDR3 coding DNA: TGTGCCAGTAGAAACGTATTAGACACTGAAGCTTTCTTT.

The CDR3 protein is CASSYGAAYEQYF. The DNA of the CDR3 is TGTGCCAGCAGTTATGGGGCGGCCTACGAGCAGTACTTC. The chain combines TRBV6-5 with TRBJ2-7; a possible D gene is TRBD1 (5 bases). V lost 3 bases to trimming and J lost 2 bases, with 8 bases between them. Germline V gene data show CDR1 as MNHEY and CDR2 as SVGAGI. CDR3 length: 13 amino acids.

This clone has just one count. V is TRBV19 and J is TRBJ1-4, with D maybe TRBD1 (6 bases). Germline CDR1 and CDR2: LNHDA and SQIVND (reference sequence). This CDR3 spans 14 amino acids. The germline V and J ends were trimmed by 10 bases and 7 bases, with 19 bases remaining between them. The CDR3, as DNA: TGTGCCACTACTAAGGCAGGGGAGGGTGAAAAACTGTTTTTT. It codes for CATTKAGEGEKLFF.

This clone was detected only once. V usage is TRBV7-2 and J usage is TRBJ2-7, with D tentatively TRBD2 (5 bases). The CDR3 has 13 residues. The germline CDR1 and CDR2 sequences are SGHTA and FQGNSA. V was pared by 5 bases and J by 13 bases, with 21 bases between. The CDR3 DNA is TGTGCCAGCAGCCCCCCCGGACTGGGAGAATTTTACTTC. It encodes CASSPPGLGEFYF.

Only one count was recorded for this clone. The V and J genes are TRBV30 and TRBJ2-7, with D tentatively TRBD2 (6 bases). Deletions cut 1 base from V and 9 bases from J, with 10 bases between. CDR3 length: 11 residues. CDR1 is GTSNPN and CDR2 is SVGIG in the germline V gene (reference sequence). As DNA, the CDR3 is TGTGCCTGGAGTGCTCGGGAGCGGCAGTACTTC. It codes for CAWSARERQYF. The full variable domain, in which reference TRBV30 and TRBJ2-7 provide the parts outside the CDR3, is SQTIHQWPATLVQPVGSPLSLECTVEGTSNPNLYWYRQAAGRGLQLLFYSVGIGQISSEVPQNLSASRPQDRQFILSSKKLLLSDSGFYLCAWSARERQYFGPGTRLTVT.

V usage is TRBV29-1 and J usage is TRBJ1-1; D is perhaps TRBD1 (6 bases). This CDR3 has 13 amino acids. Germline V gives CDR1 SQVTM, CDR2 ANQGSEA. V lost 1 base to trimming and J lost 5 bases, with 11 bases between them. Here the CDR3 DNA reads TGCAGCGTTGAAGCCGTCCAGGGGACTGAAGCTTTCTTT. It is translated as CSVEAVQGTEAFF.

This clone came up once. This chain connects TRBV5-1 to TRBJ2-1, with TRBD2 matching 10 bases. V dropped 2 bases and J dropped 5; count of bases not matched to a gene: 1. This CDR3 is 14 amino acids long. Germline V gene lookup returns CDR1 SGHRS and CDR2 YFSETQ. As DNA, the CDR3 is TGCGCCAGCAGCTTCCTAGCGGGAGACAATGAGCAGTTCTTC. Its translation: CASSFLAGDNEQFF.

The V and J genes are TRBV12-2 and TRBJ2-6; no check of the table's D call, TRBD1, against the DNA was made. TRBV12-2 is annotated as a pseudogene. This CDR3 contains 16 residues. The CDR3 loop is CASRLVGRSGANVLTF. For the CDR3, the DNA is TGTGCAAGTCGCTTAGTCGGCAGGTCTGGGGCCAACGTCCTGACTTTC.

The chain uses TRBV10-3 and TRBJ2-5, with D unclear. This CDR3 spans 14 amino acids. With 0 bases removed from V and 3 bases from J, the gap between germline ends came to 8 bases. Germline V lookup: CDR1 ENHRY, CDR2 SYGVKD. CDR3 sequence reads: CAISESAEEETQYF. CDR3 nucleotides: TGTGCCATCAGTGAGTCGGCGGAAGAAGAGACCCAGTACTTC.

The V gene is TRBV5-1, the J gene TRBJ1-1; D not resolved. The CDR3 extends over 13 amino acids. The V end lost 4 bases, the J end lost 0 bases, and 7 bases lay between the germline ends. Germline loops: CDR1 SGHRS, CDR2 YFSETQ. The DNA for the CDR3 is TGCGCCAGCAGCGCCCCGTTGAACACTGAAGCTTTCTTT. It yields the protein CASSAPLNTEAFF.

The chain uses TRBV5-1 and TRBJ2-7, with 9 positions matching TRBD2. CDR3 length: 12 amino acids. The V and J ends lost 1 base and 7 bases, in that order; junction bases with no gene match: 0. CDR1 is SGHRS, CDR2 YFSETQ, per germline. The CDR3 nucleotides read TGCGCCAGCAGCTTGAGCGGGAGGGAGCAGTACTTC. Amino acids: CASSLSGREQYF.

A remark on this clone: Its ends do not fully match the called genes, so a read error is possible. V is TRBV10-3 and J is TRBJ1-1; 9 bases fit TRBD1. The CDR3 loop spans 15 amino acids. In germline, CDR1 is ENHRY, CDR2 SYGVKD. CDR3 region: CAITETGGTNTEAFF. CDR3 DNA: TGTGCCATCACTGAGACAGGGGGTACGAACACTGAAGCTTTCTTT.

V usage is TRBV12-5 and J usage is TRBJ2-7, with 7 bases that match TRBD2. Germline CDR1 LGHNT, CDR2 FRNRAP. J lost 3 bases, V lost 5 bases, and 7 bases had no gene match. This CDR3 spans 14 amino acids. CDR3 bases: TGTGCTAGTGGTGCCGCGGGAGAGGTCTACGAGCAGTACTTC. Protein product: CASGAAGEVYEQYF.

This rearrangement joins TRBV19 to TRBJ2-1; a possible D gene is TRBD2 (6 bases). V dropped 9 bases and J dropped 9 bases, with 21 bases sitting between them. CDR3 size: 14 residues. CDR1 and CDR2 from the germline V gene are LNHDA and SQIVND (reference sequence). The CDR3 region is CASSQGLRGGEQFF. The CDR3 nucleotides read TGTGCCAGCAGCCAAGGGCTAAGGGGAGGTGAGCAGTTCTTC.

This sequence joins TRBV19 and TRBJ2-5; 16 nucleotides agree with TRBD2. CDR1 and CDR2 (germline): LNHDA, SQIVND (reference sequence). Trimming took 4 bases from V and 9 from J; bases not matched to a gene: 11. There are 17 residues in the CDR3. The CDR3 region is CASSTAGGLAGGGPQYF. Here the CDR3 DNA reads TGTGCCAGTAGTACCGCTGGGGGACTAGCGGGAGGGGGGCCCCAGTACTTC.

V is TRBV7-6 and J is TRBJ2-7, with D possibly TRBD1 on 6 matching bases. The CDR3 is made up of 15 amino acids. V lost 5 bases, J lost 7 bases, and 21 bases lay in between. The germline gives CDR1 SGHVS, CDR2 FNYEAQ. The CDR3 region is CASSPLIAGVGEQYF. The CDR3 DNA is TGTGCCAGCAGCCCCCTCATCGCAGGGGTGGGGGAGCAGTACTTC.

This rearrangement joins TRBV19 to TRBJ1-2; a weak D match, TRBD1 (5 bases). Trimming pared 4 bases from V and 5 bases from J, leaving 14 bases between. Germline assignment: CDR1 LNHDA and CDR2 SQIVND (reference sequence). CDR3 size: 14 residues. CDR3 amino acids: CASSKAGREYGYTF. The CDR3 bases are TGTGCCAGTAGTAAGGCAGGGAGAGAATATGGCTACACCTTC. The whole variable domain, remainder taken from reference TRBV19 and TRBJ1-2, is DGGITQSPKYLFRKEGQNVTLSCEQNLNHDAMYWYRQDPGQGLRLIYYSQIVNDFQKGDIAEGYSVSREKKESFPLTVTSAQKNPTAFYLCASSKAGREYGYTFGSGTRLTVV.